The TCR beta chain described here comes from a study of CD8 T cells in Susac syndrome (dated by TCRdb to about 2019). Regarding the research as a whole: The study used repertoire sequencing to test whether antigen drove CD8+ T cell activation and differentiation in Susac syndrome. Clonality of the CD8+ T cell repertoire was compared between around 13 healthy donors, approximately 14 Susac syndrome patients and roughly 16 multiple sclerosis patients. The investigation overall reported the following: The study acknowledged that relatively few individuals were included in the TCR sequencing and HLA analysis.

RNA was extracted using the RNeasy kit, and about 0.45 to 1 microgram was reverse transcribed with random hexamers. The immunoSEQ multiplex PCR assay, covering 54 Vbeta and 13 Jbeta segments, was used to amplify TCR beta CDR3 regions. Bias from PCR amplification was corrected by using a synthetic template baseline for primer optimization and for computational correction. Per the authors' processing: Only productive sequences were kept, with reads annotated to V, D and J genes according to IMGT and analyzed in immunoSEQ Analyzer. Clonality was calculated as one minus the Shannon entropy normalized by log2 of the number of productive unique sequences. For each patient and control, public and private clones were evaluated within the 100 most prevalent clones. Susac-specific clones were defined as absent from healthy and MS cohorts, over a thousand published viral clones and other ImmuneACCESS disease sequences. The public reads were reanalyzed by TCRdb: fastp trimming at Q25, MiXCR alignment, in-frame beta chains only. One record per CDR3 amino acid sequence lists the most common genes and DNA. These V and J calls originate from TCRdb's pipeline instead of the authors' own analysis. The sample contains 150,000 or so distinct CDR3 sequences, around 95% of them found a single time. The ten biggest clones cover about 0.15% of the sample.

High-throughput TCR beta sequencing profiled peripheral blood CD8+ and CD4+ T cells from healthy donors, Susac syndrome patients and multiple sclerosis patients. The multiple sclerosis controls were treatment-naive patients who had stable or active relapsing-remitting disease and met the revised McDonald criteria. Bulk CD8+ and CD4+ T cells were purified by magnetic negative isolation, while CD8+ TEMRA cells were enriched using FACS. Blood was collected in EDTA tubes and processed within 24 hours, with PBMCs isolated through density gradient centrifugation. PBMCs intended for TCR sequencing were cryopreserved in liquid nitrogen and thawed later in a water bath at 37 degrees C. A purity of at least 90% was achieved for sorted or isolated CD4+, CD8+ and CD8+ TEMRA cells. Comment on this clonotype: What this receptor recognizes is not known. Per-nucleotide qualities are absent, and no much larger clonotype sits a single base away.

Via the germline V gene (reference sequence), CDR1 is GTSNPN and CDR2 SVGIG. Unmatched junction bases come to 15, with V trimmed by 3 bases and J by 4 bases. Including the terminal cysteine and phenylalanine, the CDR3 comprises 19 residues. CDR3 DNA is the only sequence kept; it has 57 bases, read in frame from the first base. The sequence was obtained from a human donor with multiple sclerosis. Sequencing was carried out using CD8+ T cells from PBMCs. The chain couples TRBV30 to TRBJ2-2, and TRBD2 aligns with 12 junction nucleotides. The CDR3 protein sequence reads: CAWRQRAGLAGRSTGELFF. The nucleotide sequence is TGTGCCTGGAGGCAGAGAGCTGGACTAGCGGGGCGCTCCACCGGGGAGCTGTTTTTT.